Listed below are T cell receptor beta chains from one sample, sequenced in a study of early T cells in non-severe SARS-CoV-2 infection. MiXCR, applied by TCRdb to the 5' RACE reads, yields one record per CDR3 protein. The sample yields 83,000 or so distinct CDR3 sequences, about 10% seen once. The sample in question was whole blood, obtained at baseline. The receptors stem from an adult who was a healthcare worker with PCR-confirmed SARS-CoV-2 infection or an uninfected control (not recorded which). Both conserved end residues are part of each CDR3. D genes are given only for firm matches. Some rows mark clone size as missing; the rest say once, few, many or name a class of expanded clone.

TRBJ2-4 TRBV28 NA few TGTGCCAGCATGGAAGGGGGCAAAAACATTCAGTACTTC CASMEGGKNIQYF
TRBJ1-1 TRBV28 TRBD1 few TGTGCCAGCAGTCAAACAGGGGCTGAAGCTTTCTTT CASSQTGAEAFF
TRBJ2-7 TRBV7-9 TRBD1 few TGTGCCAGCAGCCGACAGGGGCCGAGGAGTGAGCAGTACTTC CASSRQGPRSEQYF
TRBJ2-6 TRBV5-4 TRBD2 many TGTGCCAGCAGCGGCGGACTAGCGGACTCTGGGGCCAACGTCCTGACTTTC CASSGGLADSGANVLTF
TRBJ2-2 TRBV24-1 TRBD1 NA TGTGCCACCAGTGATCGGCAGGGGGTCACCGGGGAGCTGTTTTTT CATSDRQGVTGELFF
TRBJ1-5 TRBV7-2 TRBD1 many TGTGCCAGCAGCTTAGCGGGACAGAATCAGCCCCAGCATTTT CASSLAGQNQPQHF
TRBJ2-7 TRBV12-5 NA once TGTGCTAGTGGCGTCCTCGGGGGCTCCTACGAGCAGTACTTC CASGVLGGSYEQYF
TRBJ2-3 TRBV20-1 TRBD2 many TGCAGTGCTCTTCCTACTAGCGGAGGCACAGATACGCAGTATTTT CSALPTSGGTDTQYF
TRBJ2-1 TRBV4-1 TRBD2 NA TGCGCCAGCAGCCAAGAGGGGACTAGCGGGAGGAGGAGTATCAATGAGCAGTTCTTC CASSQEGTSGRRSINEQFF
TRBJ2-4 TRBV12-3/TRBV12-4 NA many TGTGCCAGCAGTCGCACAGGGATGCATGAAAACATTCAGTACTTC CASSRTGMHENIQYF
TRBJ2-1 TRBV11-1 TRBD2 few TGTGCCAGCAGTACGAGGCTAGCGGGAGTGCATGAGCAGTTCTTC CASSTRLAGVHEQFF
TRBJ2-1 TRBV14 TRBD2 few TGTGCCAGCAGCCAGGGACTAGCTTACAATGAGCAGTTCTTC CASSQGLAYNEQFF
TRBJ1-2 TRBV5-1 TRBD1 NA TGCGCCAGCAGCAGCCCGAGACAGGGCGGTGGCTACACCTTC CASSSPRQGGGYTF
TRBJ2-3 TRBV20-1 NA NA TGCAGTGCTAGAGATTCCGGCACAGATACGCAGTATTTT CSARDSGTDTQYF
TRBJ1-4 TRBV5-1 NA NA TGCGCCAGCAGCTTGGGGGGACCCTGGGCTGGAAATGAAAAACTGTTTTTT CASSLGGPWAGNEKLFF
TRBJ2-5 TRBV11-2 TRBD1 few TGTGCCAGCAGCCTCTATGACAGGGTTGTTGAGACCCAGTACTTC CASSLYDRVVETQYF
TRBJ1-1 TRBV18 NA NA TGTGCCAGCACCCAGACTAGGAACACTGAAGCTTTCTTT CASTQTRNTEAFF
TRBJ2-5 TRBV4-1 NA NA TGCGCCAGCAGCCAAGTCGGAGGGGAGACCCAGTACTTC CASSQVGGETQYF
TRBJ1-1 TRBV30 NA NA TGTGCCTGGAGTGAGCTGGTGAACACTGAAGCTTTCTTT CAWSELVNTEAFF
TRBJ1-1 TRBV7-2 TRBD1 NA TGTGCCAGCAGCCCCTCCGGGACAGGAGCTATGAACACTGAAGCTTTCTTT CASSPSGTGAMNTEAFF
TRBJ2-7 TRBV12-3/TRBV12-4 TRBD1 few TGTGCCAGCAGTCCACAGGGGGCCTCCTACGAGCAGTACTTC CASSPQGASYEQYF
TRBJ2-1 TRBV29-1 TRBD2 few TGCAGCGTTGCCGCTAGCGGGGGCAATGAGCAGTTCTTC CSVAASGGNEQFF
TRBJ1-5 TRBV20-1 NA many TGCAGTGCTAGAGGGGGGCGCGGGTATAGCAATCAGCCCCAGCATTTT CSARGGRGYSNQPQHF
TRBJ1-5 TRBV15 NA NA TGTGCCACCAGCAGAGATAATTTGCCAGTTAGCAATCAGCCCCAGCATTTT CATSRDNLPVSNQPQHF
TRBJ2-5 TRBV11-2 NA few TGTGCCAGCAGCTTGCAAGGGGCTGAAGGGACCCAGTACTTC CASSLQGAEGTQYF
TRBJ2-7 TRBV2 NA NA TGTGCCAGCAGAGGTATGGGCTACGAGCAGTACTTC CASRGMGYEQYF
TRBJ2-3 TRBV7-2 NA few TGTGCCAGCAGCTTAGTCGACTACACAGATACGCAGTATTTT CASSLVDYTDTQYF
TRBJ2-2 TRBV3-1 NA many TGTGCCAGCAGCCGAATGCAGGGTTCCGGGGAGCTGTTTTTT CASSRMQGSGELFF
TRBJ1-1 TRBV7-9 NA NA TGTGCCAGCAGCCCCTTAGAGGAAGCTTTCTTT CASSPLEEAFF
TRBJ2-3 TRBV6-4 TRBD2 NA TGTGCCAGCAGTGACGGCGCGGGAGGGGGAGACGATACGCAGTATTTT CASSDGAGGGDDTQYF
TRBJ1-5 TRBV28 NA many TGTGCCAGCAGTTTACCCCCCGGACAGTCAGCTAATAGCAATCAGCCCCAGCATTTT CASSLPPGQSANSNQPQHF
TRBJ2-7 TRBV27 TRBD1 many TGTGCCAGCAGAAGTGTCACAGGGGTTTCATTGGTCTACGAGCAGTACTTC CASRSVTGVSLVYEQYF
TRBJ2-1 TRBV7-6 NA few TGTGCCAGCAGCTTAAGAGGAAGCGGACAGCCCCACAATGAGCAGTTCTTC CASSLRGSGQPHNEQFF
TRBJ2-3 TRBV7-9 TRBD1 NA TGTGCCAGCAGCCCAGCAGGACAGGGCACAGATACGCAGTATTTT CASSPAGQGTDTQYF
TRBJ2-2 TRBV10-3 TRBD2 NA TGTGCCATCACCGGGACTAGCTCATCCGGGGAGCTGTTTTTT CAITGTSSSGELFF
TRBJ1-5 TRBV14 NA few TGTGCCAGCAGCCAAGGGCCAGGCAATCAGCCCCAGCATTTT CASSQGPGNQPQHF